These 11 T cell receptor beta chains were all obtained from the same sample, sequenced in a study of shared clonotypes between healthy human individuals. Repertoires were generated with immunoSEQ multiplex PCR, while TCRdb's copy carries only in-frame clones and drops some. Of 490,000 or so clones listed, around three quarters are singletons. The sample consisted of PBMCs. The source of these receptors is a woman between 40 and 55 years old in good health. Some clones in this sample may be carry-over from other donors' samples.

V gene TRBV9 combines with J gene TRBJ2-2, with D unclear. CDR1 and CDR2 from the germline V gene are SGDLS and YYNGEE. The CDR3 runs to 15 residues. Trimming removed 0 bases at V and 7 bases at J, with 13 bases between. CDR3 protein: CASSVGLDFGGELFF. The DNA of the CDR3 is TGTGCCAGCAGCGTAGGGCTAGATTTTGGCGGGGAGCTGTTTTTT.

The V call is TRBV19, the J call TRBJ2-7, with a weak D call TRBD2 (6 bases). Per germline, CDR1 LNHDA and CDR2 SQIVND (reference sequence). V dropped 6 bases and J dropped 6 bases, with 18 bases sitting between them. The CDR3 has 14 residues. This CDR3 is CASSPGGASFEQYF. As DNA, the CDR3 is TGTGCCAGTAGCCCCGGAGGGGCGAGCTTCGAGCAGTACTTC. Using reference TRBV19 and TRBJ2-7 for the parts outside the CDR3, the full variable domain is DGGITQSPKYLFRKEGQNVTLSCEQNLNHDAMYWYRQDPGQGLRLIYYSQIVNDFQKGDIAEGYSVSREKKESFPLTVTSAQKNPTAFYLCASSPGGASFEQYFGPGTRLTVT.

The rearrangement links TRBV2 to TRBJ1-3; the D gene is possibly TRBD1 (6 bases). The CDR3 contains 19 residues. Trimming stripped 3 bases from V and 2 bases from J, with 23 bases between. Per germline, CDR1 SNHLY and CDR2 FYNNEI. The CDR3 is CASSDSDSSDPTPGNTIYF. The CDR3 DNA reads as TGTGCCAGCAGTGATTCGGACAGCAGCGACCCTACCCCTGGAAACACCATATATTTT.

This rearrangement joins TRBV30 to TRBJ1-1; D is perhaps TRBD1 (5 bases). V lost 8 bases to trimming and J lost 7 bases, with 11 bases between them. CDR1 GTSNPN and CDR2 SVGIG come from the germline V gene (reference sequence). The CDR3 consists of 10 residues. The CDR3 sequence is CAGEQVEAFF. CDR3 DNA sequence: TGTGCCGGAGAACAGGTTGAAGCTTTCTTT.

Of note for this clone: A junction end diverges from the germline sequence, so it may reflect a read error. This rearrangement joins TRBV30 to TRBJ2-1; tentative D call: TRBD1 (5 bases). The CDR3 has 12 residues. Germline V lookup: CDR1 GTSNPN, CDR2 SVGIG (reference sequence). CDR3 bases: TGTGCCTGGAGCCCCACAGGCCTAGATACCGTCTTC. Protein: CAWSPTGLDTVF.

The rearrangement joins TRBV27 to TRBJ2-7; TRBD2 matches 7 bases. The CDR3 length is 16 residues. Germline V gene lookup returns CDR1 MNHEY and CDR2 SMNVEV (reference sequence). Losses at the gene ends were 6 bases for V and 1 base for J; bases not matched to a gene: 12. The CDR3 loop is CASSPSAGEISYEQYF. The CDR3 DNA is TGTGCCAGCAGCCCCTCCGCGGGGGAGATTTCCTACGAGCAGTACTTC.

This clone is categorized as medium-sized (0.01 to 0.1%). Other DNA sequences within the sample encode an identical CDR3. The chain uses TRBV7-9 and TRBJ1-5; D gene unclear. The ends were cut back, 3 bases at V and 0 bases at J, with 12 bases in the middle. The CDR3 spans 16 residues. Germline V gene data show CDR1 as SEHNR and CDR2 as FQNEAQ (reference sequence). The CDR3 DNA is TGTGCCAGCAGCTTCTCCCGGAGCGGTAGCAATCAGCCCCAGCATTTT. Its protein is CASSFSRSGSNQPQHF.

The chain joins TRBV4-2 to TRBJ1-2; D ambiguous. This CDR3 contains 15 residues. V lost 0 bases and J 0 bases, leaving 8 bases between the germline ends. The germline CDR1 and CDR2 sequences are LGHNA and YNFKEQ. CDR3 DNA sequence: TGTGCCAGCAGCCAAGATCGGCAGTCTAACTATGGCTACACCTTC. Its translation: CASSQDRQSNYGYTF.

The chain links TRBV11-2 to TRBJ2-7, with TRBD1 identical over 10 bases. The J segment lost 1 base and the V segment lost 5 bases, leaving 5 bases of the junction unmatched. The CDR3 has 15 amino acids. The germline V gene encodes CDR1 SGHAT and CDR2 FQNNGV. The chain's CDR3 is CASSPRTGGSYEQYF. The CDR3 coding sequence is TGTGCCAGCAGCCCCAGGACAGGGGGGTCCTACGAGCAGTACTTC.

The chain joins TRBV11-2 to TRBJ2-3; 11 bases are a match to TRBD2. CDR3 length: 16 amino acids. After removal of 5 bases from V and 0 bases from J, the junction contained 4 bases not matched to a gene. Looked up from germline, CDR1 is SGHAT and CDR2 is FQNNGV. CDR3 protein: CASSPRTSGSTDTQYF. The CDR3 coding sequence is TGTGCCAGCAGCCCGAGGACTAGCGGGAGCACAGATACGCAGTATTTT.

The J gene is TRBJ1-4, the V gene TRBV19, with D possibly being TRBD1 (6 bases). There are 15 residues in the CDR3. Germline lookup yields CDR1 LNHDA and CDR2 SQIVND (reference sequence). The germline V and J ends were trimmed by 5 bases and 0 bases, with 10 bases remaining between them. CDR3 DNA sequence: TGTGCCAGTAGTTCCCCAGGGGCAACTAATGAAAAACTGTTTTTT. Protein sequence: CASSSPGATNEKLFF.